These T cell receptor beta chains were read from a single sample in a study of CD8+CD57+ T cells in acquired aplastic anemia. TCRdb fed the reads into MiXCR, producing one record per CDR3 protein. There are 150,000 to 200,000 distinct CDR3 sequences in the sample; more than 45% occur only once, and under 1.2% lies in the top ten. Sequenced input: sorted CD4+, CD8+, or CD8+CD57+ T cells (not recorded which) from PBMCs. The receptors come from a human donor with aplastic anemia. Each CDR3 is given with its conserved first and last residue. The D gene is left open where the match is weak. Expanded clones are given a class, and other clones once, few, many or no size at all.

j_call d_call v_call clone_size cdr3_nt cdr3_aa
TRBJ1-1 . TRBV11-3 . TGTGCCAGCAGCCACATGAGCGGGACGCGGACTGAAGCTTTCTTT CASSHMSGTRTEAFF
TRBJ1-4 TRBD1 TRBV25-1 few TGTGCCAGCAGTGCAGCCGGGACAGGGGCGGGTGAAAAACTGTTTTTT CASSAAGTGAGEKLFF
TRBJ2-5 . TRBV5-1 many TGCGCCAGCAGCCAATTTCTCGGCGAGAAAGAGACCCAGTACTTC CASSQFLGEKETQYF
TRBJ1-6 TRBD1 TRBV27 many TGTGCCAGCAGTTCGACCCTTCGGACAGGGCATAATTCACCCCTCCACTTT CASSSTLRTGHNSPLHF
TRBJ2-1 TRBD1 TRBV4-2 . TGTGCCAGCAGGACGGACAGGGGCGCTTACAATGAGCAGTTCTTC CASRTDRGAYNEQFF
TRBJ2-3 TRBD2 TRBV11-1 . TGTGCCAGCAGCTTAGCGGAGCTAGCGGGGGGCTCCACAGATACGCAGTACTTT CASSLAELAGGSTDTQYF
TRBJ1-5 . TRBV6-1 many TGTGCCAGCAGTGAAGCCGGGGGAAATCAGCCCCAGCATTTT CASSEAGGNQPQHF
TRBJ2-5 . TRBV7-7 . TGTGCCAGCAGCTTGGGAAGACTAGTACGGCAAGAGACCCAGTACTTC CASSLGRLVRQETQYF
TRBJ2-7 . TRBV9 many TGTGCCAGCAGCGTAGACGGGAGAACCTACGAGCAGTACTTC CASSVDGRTYEQYF
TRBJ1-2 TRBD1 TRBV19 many TGTGCCAGTAGTACCGGGACAGATACTAACTATGGCTACACCTTC CASSTGTDTNYGYTF
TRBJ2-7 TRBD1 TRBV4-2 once TGTGCCAGCAGCCAACCGGGACAGGGGGGTGAGCAGTACTTC CASSQPGQGGEQYF
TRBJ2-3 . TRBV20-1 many TGCAGTCCCCTACACGGCGGGGAAACAGATACGCAGTATTTT CSPLHGGETDTQYF
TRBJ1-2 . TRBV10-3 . TGTGCCATCAGTGAGTCCCAGAATTTAAACTATGGCTACACCTTC CAISESQNLNYGYTF
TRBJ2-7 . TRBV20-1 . TGCAGTGCTAGACTTGGTGGGTCCTACGAGCAGTACTTC CSARLGGSYEQYF
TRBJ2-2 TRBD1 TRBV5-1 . TGCGCCAGCAGCCCGGGGGACAGGGAAATATCCGGGGAGCTGTTTTTT CASSPGDREISGELFF
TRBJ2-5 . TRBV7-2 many TGTGCCAGCAGCTCCCAGGGCAACCGGTTGGGGGAGACCCAGTACTTC CASSSQGNRLGETQYF
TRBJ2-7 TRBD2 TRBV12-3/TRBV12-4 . TGTGCCAGCACGCTAGCGGGGGGCGGGTACGAGCAGTACTTC CASTLAGGGYEQYF
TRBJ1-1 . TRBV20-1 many TGCAGTGCTAGTTTGGGGGGGCCGACTACTGAAGCTTTCTTT CSASLGGPTTEAFF
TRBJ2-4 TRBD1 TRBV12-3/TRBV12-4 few TGTGCCAGCAGTATAGTGGGACAGGGGCTAAAAAACATTCAGTACTTC CASSIVGQGLKNIQYF
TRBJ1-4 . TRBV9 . TGTTCCAGCAGCGTAGGGGCCAGCTGGGAACATGAAAAACTGTTTTTT CSSSVGASWEHEKLFF
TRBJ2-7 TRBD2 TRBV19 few TGTGCCAGTACCCAACGGGAGGGCTACGAGCAGTACTTC CASTQREGYEQYF
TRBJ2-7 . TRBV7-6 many TGTGCCAGCAGCGCGCAGGAACCTTCCTACGAGCAGTACTTC CASSAQEPSYEQYF
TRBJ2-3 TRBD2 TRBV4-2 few TGTGCCAGCAGCCCCGGACTAGGAAGCACAGATACGCAGTATTTT CASSPGLGSTDTQYF
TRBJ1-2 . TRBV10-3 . TGTGCCAGCACCACTTCGTCAGGAGCTAGCTATGGCTACACCTTC CASTTSSGASYGYTF
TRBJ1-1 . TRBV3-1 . TGTGCCAGCAGTCGTTGGGGGAACCTTGATAGAGCCGAAGCTTTCTTT CASSRWGNLDRAEAFF
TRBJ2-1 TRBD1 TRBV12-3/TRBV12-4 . TGTGCCAGCAACATAAGGACAGGGAGCTATAATGAGCAGTTCTTC CASNIRTGSYNEQFF
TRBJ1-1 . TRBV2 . TGTGCCAGCAGTGAAGTTGGGGCAGGGGACACTGAAGCTTTCTTT CASSEVGAGDTEAFF
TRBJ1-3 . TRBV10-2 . TGCGCCAGCAGTGGGGGCTTGCTGTTTCGTCCCTCTGGAAACACCATATATTTT CASSGGLLFRPSGNTIYF
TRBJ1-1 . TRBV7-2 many TGTGCCAGCAGCTTGAGAAGCTTGAACACTGAAGCTTTCTTT CASSLRSLNTEAFF
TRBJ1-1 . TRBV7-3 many TGTGCCAGCAGCTCGCAAAGCAACACTGAAGCTTTCTTT CASSSQSNTEAFF
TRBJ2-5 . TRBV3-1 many TGTGCCAGCAGCCATATAGAGACCCAGTACTTC CASSHIETQYF
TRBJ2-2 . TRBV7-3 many TGTGCCAGCAGCTTACTGGGGGCCGCGAACACCGGGGAGCTGTTTTTT CASSLLGAANTGELFF
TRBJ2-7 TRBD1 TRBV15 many TGTGCCACCAGCAGAGCTAGGATCGGGACAGGGGCCCTTGACCCTTCCTACGAGCAGTACTTC CATSRARIGTGALDPSYEQYF
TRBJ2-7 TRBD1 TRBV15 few TGTGCCACCAGCAGAGTCTATGAGGGACAGGGGTACCACTTC CATSRVYEGQGYHF
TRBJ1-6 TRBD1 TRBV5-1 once TGCGCCAGCAGCCCCGGGACGCGGGACAGGCGTTCACCCCTCCACTTT CASSPGTRDRRSPLHF
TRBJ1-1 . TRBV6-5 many TGTGCCAGCAGTAGCGCGGAGATGAACACTGAAGCTTTCTTT CASSSAEMNTEAFF
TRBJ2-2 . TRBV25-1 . . CACSASRRGDNTGELFF
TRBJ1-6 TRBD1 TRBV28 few TGTGCCAGCAGTTTCCCGGGACAGGGGCTTGCTAATTCACCCCTCCACTTT CASSFPGQGLANSPLHF
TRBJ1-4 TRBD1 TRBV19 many TGTGCCAGTAGTCCCGGGACAGGGGTCCGCGGCGAAAAACTGTTTTTT CASSPGTGVRGEKLFF
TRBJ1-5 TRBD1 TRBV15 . TGTGCCACCAGCAGCGACAGGGATAGCAATCAGCCCCAGCATTTT CATSSDRDSNQPQHF
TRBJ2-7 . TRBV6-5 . TGTGCCAGCAGTTACTTACCGGTGGATGTAACCGGGGAGCAGTACTTC CASSYLPVDVTGEQYF
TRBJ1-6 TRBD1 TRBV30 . TGTGCCTGGAGAGGTAGGGACAGGGTGAATTCACCCCTCCACTTT CAWRGRDRVNSPLHF
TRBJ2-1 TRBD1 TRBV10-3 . TGTGCCATCAGTGATATAGCGACAGGGGGCGGACGATACAATGGGCAGTTCTTC CAISDIATGGGRYNGQFF
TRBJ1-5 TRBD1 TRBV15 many TGTGCCACCAGCCGAAACAGGGGGAATCAGCCCCAGCATTTT CATSRNRGNQPQHF
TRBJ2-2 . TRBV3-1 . TGTGCCAGCAGCTCCCCAGTCGGCGGGGAGCTGTTTTTT CASSSPVGGELFF
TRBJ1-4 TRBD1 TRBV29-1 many TGCAGCGTTGAGGACAGGGTAACTGAAAAACTGTTTTTT CSVEDRVTEKLFF
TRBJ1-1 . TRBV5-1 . TGCGCCAGCAGCTTGGGGTCGGCTGAAGCTTTCTTT CASSLGSAEAFF
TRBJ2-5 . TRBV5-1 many TGCGCCAGCAGCTTGCGGGCGATAGGTACGGGAGAGACCCAGTACTTC CASSLRAIGTGETQYF
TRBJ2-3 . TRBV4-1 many TGCGCCAGCAGCCAGTTTGAGGATACGCAGTATTTT CASSQFEDTQYF
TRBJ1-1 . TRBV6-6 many TGTGCCAGCAGTTACTCGGAGTCAAGGAACACTGAAGCTTTCTTT CASSYSESRNTEAFF